The clone carrying this T cell receptor beta chain was recorded many times. The antigen remains unidentified. The V gene end was trimmed by 4 bases and the J gene end by 4 bases; junction bases not matched to a gene: 8. The germline CDR1 and CDR2 sequences are MNHEY and SMNVEV (reference sequence). The CDR3 has 16 amino acids. The sample is drawn from a study of T cells in Graves' hyperthyroidism and ophthalmopathy. TCR beta CDR3 regions were amplified from RNA. Using the HTBI primer set, a first-round RT-PCR was run on the TCR CDR3. MiXCR, applied by TCRdb to the multiplex PCR reads, yields one record per CDR3 protein. The sample holds approximately 300,000 distinct CDR3 sequences; 15% to 20% are singletons and the top ten take roughly 31%. No progression to ophthalmopathy during 18 months of follow-up defined stable disease. Hyperthyroidism in the patients, aged 18 to 65, was newly diagnosed and under 2 months in duration.

Study observations and caveats: Ophthalmopathy was told apart from stable hyperthyroidism by a 13 V-J model. Most expanded thyroid clonotypes above 0.001 recurred in blood.

This sequence originates from a man aged 25-45 years with Graves' hyperthyroidism. The sequencing sample was made of blood. The V call is TRBV27, the J call TRBJ2-3; 10 nucleotides line up with TRBD2. The CDR3 DNA reads TGTGCCAGCAGTTCGATACTAGCGGGATTTGCAGATACGCAGTATTTT. Encoded protein: CASSSILAGFADTQYF.